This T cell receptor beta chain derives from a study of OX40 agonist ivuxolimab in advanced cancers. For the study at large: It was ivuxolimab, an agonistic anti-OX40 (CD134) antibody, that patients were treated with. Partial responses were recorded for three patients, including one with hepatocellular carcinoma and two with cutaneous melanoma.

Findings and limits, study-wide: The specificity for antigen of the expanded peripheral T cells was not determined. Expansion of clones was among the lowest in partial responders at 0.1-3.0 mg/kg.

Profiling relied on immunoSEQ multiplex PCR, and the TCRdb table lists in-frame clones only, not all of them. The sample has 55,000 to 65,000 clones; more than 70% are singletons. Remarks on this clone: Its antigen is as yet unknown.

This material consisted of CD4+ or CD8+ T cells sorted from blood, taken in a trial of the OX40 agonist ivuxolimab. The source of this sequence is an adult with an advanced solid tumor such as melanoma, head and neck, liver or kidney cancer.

CDR3 residues: CASSRGGGGEAFF. In DNA, the CDR3 is TGTGCCAGCAGCCGAGGGGGAGGAGGTGAAGCTTTCTTT. V and J are TRBV9 and TRBJ1-1; TRBD1 is a possible D gene (6 bases). V was pared by 4 bases and J by 7 bases, with 14 bases between. Germline V gene data show CDR1 as SGDLS and CDR2 as YYNGEE. This CDR3 is built from 13 residues. Based on the CDR3 plus reference TRBV9 and TRBJ1-1, the full variable domain is DSGVTQTPKHLITATGQRVTLRCSPRSGDLSVYWYQQSLDQGLQFLIQYYNGEERAKGNILERFSAQQFPDLHSELNLSSLELGDSALYFCASSRGGGGEAFFGQGTRLTVV.